Below are 8 T cell receptor beta chains sequenced from a single sample in a study of T-cell memory formation after mild COVID-19. Using its own MiXCR run on the 5' RACE reads, TCRdb lists one record per CDR3 protein. This table has roughly 52,000 distinct CDR3 sequences, 7.3% appearing once. The sample consisted of PBMCs or a T cell subset sorted from them (not recorded which). All receptors derive from a man younger than 35 who had mild COVID-19 (a few samples of this study predate the infection). Cell type and time point are not known.

In its sample, this clonotype was seen a few times. The chain joins TRBV6-1 to TRBJ2-5; the D is unclear. Per germline, CDR1 MNHNS and CDR2 SASEGT. V lost 0 bases and J 4 bases, leaving 9 bases between the germline ends. The CDR3 runs to 14 residues. In DNA form, the CDR3 reads TGTGCCAGCAGTGAAGCGATGGCAGGAGAGACCCAGTACTTC. Translating gives CASSEAMAGETQYF.

The rearrangement uses TRBV5-6 and TRBJ2-2; D is possibly TRBD1 (6 bases). The V end was cut by 2 bases, the J end by 2 bases, with 13 bases between. The CDR3 extends over 16 amino acids. The V gene's germline CDR1 is SGHDT and CDR2 YYEEEE. CDR3 nucleotide sequence: TGTGCCAGCAGCTTACCCAGGGGACCTAACACCGGGGAGCTGTTTTTT. This gives the protein CASSLPRGPNTGELFF.

This clonotype was found a few times. This rearrangement joins TRBV4-3 to TRBJ1-2; weak D call: TRBD1 (5 bases). The CDR3 is 15 amino acids. Germline values: CDR1 LGHNA, CDR2 YSLEER. Deletions cut 1 base from V and 8 bases from J, with 17 bases between. The CDR3 loop reads CASSQGSGGEDGYTF. CDR3 DNA: TGCGCCAGCAGCCAAGGGTCTGGGGGAGAGGACGGCTACACCTTC.

This clonotype was counted at least ten times. J is TRBJ2-1 and V is TRBV11-2, with 10 bases identical to TRBD2. Germline V gene data show CDR1 as SGHAT and CDR2 as FQNNGV. Unmatched junction bases numbered 5, after V lost 5 bases and J lost 4 bases. CDR3 size: 15 residues. The CDR3 DNA is TGTGCCAGCAGCCGAACTAGCGGGGCGTACAATGAGCAGTTCTTC. Translation gives CASSRTSGAYNEQFF.

This clonotype occurred many times. This chain uses TRBV6-5 with TRBJ2-3; 8 bases agree with TRBD2. With 1 base clipped from V and 5 bases from J, the junction kept 5 bases outside the gene matches. Germline assignment: CDR1 MNHEY and CDR2 SVGAGI. The CDR3 sequence is 15 residues long. The CDR3 reads CASSYLGLGGDTQYF. The CDR3 region has the DNA TGTGCCAGCAGTTACTTGGGACTAGGGGGAGATACGCAGTATTTT.

This clonotype has a count of ten or more. The chain couples TRBV7-2 to TRBJ2-1; 11 bases align to TRBD1. Germline CDR1 and CDR2: SGHTA and FQGNSA. The CDR3 is made up of 16 amino acids. J lost 4 bases, V lost 2 bases, and 4 bases had no gene match. CDR3 nucleotide sequence: TGTGCCAGCAGCTTAACCGGACAGGGGGCGTACAATGAGCAGTTCTTC. Amino acid sequence: CASSLTGQGAYNEQFF.

This clonotype was counted at least ten times. The V gene is TRBV7-3, the J gene TRBJ1-1; D is perhaps TRBD1 (5 bases). Germline values: CDR1 SGHTA, CDR2 FQGTGA. The CDR3 runs to 15 residues. V was cut by 4 bases and J by 1 base, with 13 bases left in between. The CDR3 region is CASSWSPGRNTEAFF. CDR3 in DNA: TGTGCCAGCAGCTGGTCCCCAGGGAGGAACACTGAAGCTTTCTTT.

This clonotype has ten or more counts. The rearrangement uses TRBV29-1 and TRBJ2-4; 8 positions agree with TRBD2. Germline V gene lookup returns CDR1 SQVTM and CDR2 ANQGSEA. V dropped 0 bases and J dropped 1; count of bases not matched to a gene: 8. The CDR3 runs to 17 residues. The CDR3 loop is CSVEDPRRGEAKNIQYF. The CDR3 DNA is TGCAGCGTTGAAGATCCACGGCGGGGGGAGGCCAAAAACATTCAGTACTTC.